A selection of T cell receptor beta chains follows, all from one sample in a study of cytomegalovirus exposure and HLA in healthy donors. Sequencing used immunoSEQ multiplex PCR; TCRdb keeps in-frame clones, though not all of them. The table has 130,000 to 150,000 clones, around four fifths seen once. Input material: PBMCs. Source of these receptors: a woman aged 25 to 39 in good health and CMV-seronegative. Each CDR3 is given with its conserved first and last residue. Each record gives: D gene, V gene, J gene, clone size, CDR3 DNA, CDR3 protein. A D gene is named only where the DNA matches it firmly. Clone size is shown for a subset of rows, as once, few, many or a class of expanded clone.

d_call: TRBD2
v_call: TRBV10-3
j_call: TRBJ2-1
clone_size: -
cdr3_nt: TGTGCCATCAGCGACGGACTAGCAGGTGTGTTCTTC
cdr3_aa: CAISDGLAGVFF

d_call: TRBD1
v_call: TRBV2
j_call: TRBJ1-1
clone_size: few
cdr3_nt: TGTGCCAGCAGTTTACAGGGGGCCCTGAACACTGAAGCTTTCTTT
cdr3_aa: CASSLQGALNTEAFF

d_call: TRBD1
v_call: TRBV5-1
j_call: TRBJ2-5
clone_size: -
cdr3_nt: TGCGCCAGCAGCTTGGCCGGGACAGGGTCCGTCGGAGGGACCCAGTACTTC
cdr3_aa: CASSLAGTGSVGGTQYF

d_call: TRBD1
v_call: TRBV9
j_call: TRBJ1-3
clone_size: many
cdr3_nt: TGTGCCAGCAGCGGTGGGACAGTTTCTGGAAACACCATATATTTT
cdr3_aa: CASSGGTVSGNTIYF

d_call: -
v_call: TRBV7-2
j_call: TRBJ1-5
clone_size: -
cdr3_nt: TGTGCCAGCAGCTTTCAGGGTAGTATAGGCAATCAGCCCCAGCATTTT
cdr3_aa: CASSFQGSIGNQPQHF

d_call: TRBD1
v_call: TRBV10-3
j_call: TRBJ2-7
clone_size: -
cdr3_nt: TGTGCCATCAATACAGGGGTGACGTCCTACGAGCAGTACTTC
cdr3_aa: CAINTGVTSYEQYF

d_call: -
v_call: TRBV2
j_call: TRBJ2-1
clone_size: -
cdr3_nt: TGTGCCAGCAGGAGACAGATAGCCTCCTACAATGAGCAGTTCTTC
cdr3_aa: CASRRQIASYNEQFF

d_call: TRBD1
v_call: TRBV4-1
j_call: TRBJ1-4
clone_size: -
cdr3_nt: TGCGCCAGCAGCCCGGTCTTGACAGGGTCGGATGAAAAACTGTTTTTT
cdr3_aa: CASSPVLTGSDEKLFF

d_call: -
v_call: TRBV2
j_call: TRBJ1-5
clone_size: few
cdr3_nt: TGTGCCAGCAGTCGGGACTTCAATCAGCCCCAGCATTTT
cdr3_aa: CASSRDFNQPQHF

d_call: -
v_call: TRBV7-8
j_call: TRBJ2-3
clone_size: -
cdr3_nt: TGTGCCAGCAGCTTAGTGTATAGGGAGACGCAGTATTTT
cdr3_aa: CASSLVYRETQYF

d_call: -
v_call: TRBV5-1
j_call: TRBJ1-2
clone_size: -
cdr3_nt: TGCGCCAGCAGCTTAAGTACAGGGAAGAATGGCTACACCTTC
cdr3_aa: CASSLSTGKNGYTF

d_call: -
v_call: TRBV19
j_call: TRBJ1-2
clone_size: -
cdr3_nt: TGTGCCAGTAGAACGGACAGAAGCTATGGCTACACCTTC
cdr3_aa: CASRTDRSYGYTF

d_call: -
v_call: TRBV7-7
j_call: TRBJ2-2
clone_size: -
cdr3_nt: TGTGCCAGCAGCTTAGCCCCAGGTACCGGGGAGCTGTTTTTT
cdr3_aa: CASSLAPGTGELFF

d_call: -
v_call: TRBV5-4
j_call: TRBJ2-2
clone_size: -
cdr3_nt: TGTGCCAGCAGCTCCCGGGACACAACGAACACCGGGGAGCTGTTTTTT
cdr3_aa: CASSSRDTTNTGELFF

d_call: TRBD1
v_call: TRBV5-6
j_call: TRBJ1-2
clone_size: -
cdr3_nt: TGTGCCAGCAGCCGGACAGGAGGGGATGGCTACACCTTC
cdr3_aa: CASSRTGGDGYTF

d_call: -
v_call: TRBV11-2
j_call: TRBJ2-7
clone_size: once
cdr3_nt: TGTGCCAGCAGCTTAGAGGTTGGGACATCCTACGAGCAGTACTTC
cdr3_aa: CASSLEVGTSYEQYF

d_call: -
v_call: TRBV7-9
j_call: TRBJ2-2
clone_size: -
cdr3_nt: TGTGCCAGCAGCCCCCAGACCCTAGGTGGCACCGGGGAGCTGTTTTTT
cdr3_aa: CASSPQTLGGTGELFF

d_call: TRBD1
v_call: TRBV29-1
j_call: TRBJ1-2
clone_size: -
cdr3_nt: TGCAGCGTTCGGACAGGTTCTAACTATGGCTACACCTTC
cdr3_aa: CSVRTGSNYGYTF

d_call: TRBD2
v_call: TRBV15
j_call: TRBJ2-1
clone_size: -
cdr3_nt: TGTGCCACCAGCAGAGGCGGTAGCGGGGGGGATGAGCAGTTCTTC
cdr3_aa: CATSRGGSGGDEQFF

d_call: TRBD1
v_call: TRBV5-6
j_call: TRBJ1-2
clone_size: -
cdr3_nt: TGTGCCAGCATGCCTAGGCGGGACAGGGACTATGGCTACACCTTC
cdr3_aa: CASMPRRDRDYGYTF

d_call: -
v_call: TRBV5-4
j_call: TRBJ2-7
clone_size: -
cdr3_nt: TGTGCCAGCAGCTTGGCCTCCGAGCAGTACTTC
cdr3_aa: CASSLASEQYF

d_call: -
v_call: TRBV5-4
j_call: TRBJ1-2
clone_size: -
cdr3_nt: TGTGCCAGCAGCGTGAACAGATTTACTGGGGGCTACACCTTC
cdr3_aa: CASSVNRFTGGYTF

d_call: -
v_call: TRBV6-5
j_call: TRBJ2-3
clone_size: -
cdr3_nt: TGTGCCAGCAAATTCCCAGGGTCAGATACGCAGTATTTT
cdr3_aa: CASKFPGSDTQYF

d_call: -
v_call: TRBV7-9
j_call: TRBJ1-4
clone_size: -
cdr3_nt: TGTGCCAGCGTCTGGGGGGATGCAACTAATGAAAAACTGTTTTTT
cdr3_aa: CASVWGDATNEKLFF

d_call: -
v_call: TRBV5-1
j_call: TRBJ2-3
clone_size: -
cdr3_nt: TGCGCCAGCAGCTTCCTCAGTGGAGATACGCAGTATTTT
cdr3_aa: CASSFLSGDTQYF

d_call: TRBD1
v_call: TRBV9
j_call: TRBJ1-2
clone_size: -
cdr3_nt: TGTGCCAGCAGCGGACACGGTGACAGGGGTGAAGGAGACTATGGCTACACCTTC
cdr3_aa: CASSGHGDRGEGDYGYTF

d_call: -
v_call: TRBV19
j_call: TRBJ2-7
clone_size: -
cdr3_nt: TGTGCCAGTGCCCTGGACACAACCTACGAGCAGTACTTC
cdr3_aa: CASALDTTYEQYF

d_call: -
v_call: TRBV5-1
j_call: TRBJ1-2
clone_size: once
cdr3_nt: TGCGCCAGCAGCTTGGGACAGGCTAACTATGGCTACACCTTC
cdr3_aa: CASSLGQANYGYTF

d_call: TRBD1
v_call: TRBV6-5
j_call: TRBJ2-1
clone_size: -
cdr3_nt: TGTGCCAGCAGTTTCCGGGACAGATTCAATGAGCAGTTCTTC
cdr3_aa: CASSFRDRFNEQFF

d_call: -
v_call: TRBV15
j_call: TRBJ1-5
clone_size: few
cdr3_nt: TGTGCCACCAGCAGGGGGCCGTTAGATCAGCCCCAGCATTTT
cdr3_aa: CATSRGPLDQPQHF

d_call: -
v_call: TRBV29-1
j_call: TRBJ2-2
clone_size: -
cdr3_nt: TGCAGCGTTGAAAAACAGCAAGACGGGGAGCTGTTTTTT
cdr3_aa: CSVEKQQDGELFF

d_call: -
v_call: TRBV9
j_call: TRBJ1-1
clone_size: -
cdr3_nt: TGTGCCAGCAGCGTTGGTGGGCGTACTGAAGCTTTCTTT
cdr3_aa: CASSVGGRTEAFF

d_call: -
v_call: TRBV6-4
j_call: TRBJ1-2
clone_size: -
cdr3_nt: TGTGCCACCTCCGGAGAGACTGCTGGCTACACCTTC
cdr3_aa: CATSGETAGYTF

d_call: TRBD1
v_call: TRBV7-9
j_call: TRBJ1-3
clone_size: -
cdr3_nt: TGTGCCAGCAGCTTGTGGGGGACAGGGGCTCGTGGAAACACCATATATTTT
cdr3_aa: CASSLWGTGARGNTIYF

d_call: TRBD2
v_call: TRBV5-1
j_call: TRBJ2-1
clone_size: -
cdr3_nt: TGCGCCAGCAGCTTGTCGGCTAGCGGCTCCTACAATGAGCAGTTCTTC
cdr3_aa: CASSLSASGSYNEQFF

d_call: -
v_call: TRBV15
j_call: TRBJ1-6
clone_size: -
cdr3_nt: TGTGCCACCAGCAGAGTGGGCAGAAATAATTCACCCCTCCACTTT
cdr3_aa: CATSRVGRNNSPLHF

d_call: TRBD2
v_call: TRBV6-1
j_call: TRBJ2-4
clone_size: -
cdr3_nt: TGTGCCAGCAAAAAAGCGGGGGTCGTCATTCAGTACTTC
cdr3_aa: CASKKAGVVIQYF

d_call: TRBD2
v_call: TRBV2
j_call: TRBJ2-3
clone_size: -
cdr3_nt: TGTGCCAGCAGCTACGCGACTAGCGCGAGCACAGATACGCAGTATTTT
cdr3_aa: CASSYATSASTDTQYF

d_call: TRBD1
v_call: TRBV30
j_call: TRBJ2-7
clone_size: -
cdr3_nt: TGTGCCTGGACTGCCAGCCGGGACAGAGGCTACGAGCAGTACTTC
cdr3_aa: CAWTASRDRGYEQYF

d_call: TRBD1
v_call: TRBV19
j_call: TRBJ2-7
clone_size: -
cdr3_nt: TGTGCCAGTAGTATGGGACAGGGTCCCTACGAGCAGTACTTC
cdr3_aa: CASSMGQGPYEQYF

d_call: TRBD2
v_call: TRBV7-6
j_call: TRBJ2-1
clone_size: -
cdr3_nt: TGTGCCAGCAGCATACGGCGGGGGGGCAGTGAGCAGTTCTTC
cdr3_aa: CASSIRRGGSEQFF

d_call: -
v_call: TRBV6-5
j_call: TRBJ1-2
clone_size: few
cdr3_nt: TGTGCCAGCAGTAAACTCAACTATGGCTACACCTTC
cdr3_aa: CASSKLNYGYTF

d_call: -
v_call: TRBV4-3
j_call: TRBJ1-1
clone_size: -
cdr3_nt: TGCGCCAGCAGCCAAGATCGGGATTGGAACACTGAAGCTTTCTTT
cdr3_aa: CASSQDRDWNTEAFF

d_call: TRBD2
v_call: TRBV4-2
j_call: TRBJ2-3
clone_size: -
cdr3_nt: TGTGCCAGCAGCCCGGGGGGACCGGGAAGCACAGATACGCAGTATTTT
cdr3_aa: CASSPGGPGSTDTQYF

d_call: -
v_call: TRBV5-4
j_call: TRBJ1-1
clone_size: -
cdr3_nt: TGTGCCAGCAGCTTGCGCGGCACTGAAGCTTTCTTT
cdr3_aa: CASSLRGTEAFF

d_call: TRBD1
v_call: TRBV2
j_call: TRBJ2-1
clone_size: once
cdr3_nt: TGTGCCAGCAGTGACTCAGGGGGTATCTACAATGAGCAGTTCTTC
cdr3_aa: CASSDSGGIYNEQFF

d_call: -
v_call: TRBV2
j_call: TRBJ2-7
clone_size: -
cdr3_nt: TGTGCCAGCAGGCCGGACAGCGGTCTTTACGAGCAGTACTTC
cdr3_aa: CASRPDSGLYEQYF

d_call: -
v_call: TRBV19
j_call: TRBJ2-3
clone_size: -
cdr3_nt: TGTGCCAGTAGTCCGGACAGACTTGGCACAGATACGCAGTATTTT
cdr3_aa: CASSPDRLGTDTQYF

d_call: -
v_call: TRBV5-1
j_call: TRBJ2-5
clone_size: -
cdr3_nt: TGCGCCAGCAGCTTGCTAGGTGTCAGTCAAGAGACCCAGTACTTC
cdr3_aa: CASSLLGVSQETQYF

d_call: TRBD1
v_call: TRBV7-8
j_call: TRBJ1-5
clone_size: -
cdr3_nt: TGTGCCAGCAGCCCACGTAAGGGGGCAAGGCAGCCCCAGCATTTT
cdr3_aa: CASSPRKGARQPQHF

d_call: TRBD1
v_call: TRBV6-1
j_call: TRBJ1-5
clone_size: -
cdr3_nt: TGTGCCAGCAGCGGACAGGGAACAAGCAATCAGCCCCAGCATTTT
cdr3_aa: CASSGQGTSNQPQHF

d_call: -
v_call: TRBV5-1
j_call: TRBJ1-2
clone_size: once
cdr3_nt: TGCGCCAGCAGCTTGGGGGACTCCGTCAACTATGGCTACACCTTC
cdr3_aa: CASSLGDSVNYGYTF

d_call: -
v_call: TRBV28
j_call: TRBJ1-1
clone_size: -
cdr3_nt: TGTGCCAGCAGTTTGGTGAGCATGAACACTGAAGCTTTCTTT
cdr3_aa: CASSLVSMNTEAFF

d_call: -
v_call: TRBV19
j_call: TRBJ1-1
clone_size: -
cdr3_nt: TGTGCCAGTAAGGGGTACTCGAACACTGAAGCTTTCTTT
cdr3_aa: CASKGYSNTEAFF

d_call: -
v_call: TRBV9
j_call: TRBJ2-2
clone_size: -
cdr3_nt: TGTGCCAGCAGCGTAGAGTTTAGGCAGGGTTTATTTTCGGACACCGGGGAGCTGTTTTTT
cdr3_aa: CASSVEFRQGLFSDTGELFF

d_call: -
v_call: TRBV7-9
j_call: TRBJ1-6
clone_size: -
cdr3_nt: TGTGCCAGCAGCCCCAGCTATAATTCACCCCTCCACTTT
cdr3_aa: CASSPSYNSPLHF

d_call: -
v_call: TRBV6-6
j_call: TRBJ2-2
clone_size: -
cdr3_nt: TGTGCCAGCCGGCGGGGGCCCACCGGGGAGCTGTTTTTT
cdr3_aa: CASRRGPTGELFF

d_call: -
v_call: TRBV11-2
j_call: TRBJ2-2
clone_size: -
cdr3_nt: TGTGCCAGCAGCACAGGGAGGGATACCGGGGAGCTGTTTTTT
cdr3_aa: CASSTGRDTGELFF

d_call: TRBD1
v_call: TRBV6-1
j_call: TRBJ1-6
clone_size: once
cdr3_nt: TGTGCCAGCAGTGAAGAGGACAGGGGACACTCACCCCTCCACTTT
cdr3_aa: CASSEEDRGHSPLHF